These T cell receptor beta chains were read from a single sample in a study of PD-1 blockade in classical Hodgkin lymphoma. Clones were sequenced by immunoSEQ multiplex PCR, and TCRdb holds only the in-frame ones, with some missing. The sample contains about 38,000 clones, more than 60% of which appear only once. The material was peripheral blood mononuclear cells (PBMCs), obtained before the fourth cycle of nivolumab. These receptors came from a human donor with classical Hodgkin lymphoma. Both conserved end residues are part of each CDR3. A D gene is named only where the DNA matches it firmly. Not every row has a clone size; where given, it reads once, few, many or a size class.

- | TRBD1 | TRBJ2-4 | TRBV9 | TGTGCCAGCAGCGTAGCGACAGGGTTATTGTGCGTGGCCAAAAACATTCAGTACTTC | CASSVATGLLCVAKNIQYF
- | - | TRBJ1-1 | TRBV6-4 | TGTGCCAGCAGTGCCTGGACATACACTGAAGCTTTCTTT | CASSAWTYTEAFF
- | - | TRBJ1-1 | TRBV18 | TGTGCCAGCTCACCATCTAACACTGAAGCTTTCTTT | CASSPSNTEAFF
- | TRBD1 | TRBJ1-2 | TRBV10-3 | TGTGCCATCAGTGAGTCGGGACAGGGGGCGAACTATGGCTACACCTTC | CAISESGQGANYGYTF
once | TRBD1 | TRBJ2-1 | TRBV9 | TGTGCCAGCAGCGTAGTGGGACAGGGTAGCAATGAGCAGTTCTTC | CASSVVGQGSNEQFF
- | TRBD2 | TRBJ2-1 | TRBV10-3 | TGTGCCATCAGCCGCGGGACTAGCGGGTCCTACAATGAGCAGTTCTTC | CAISRGTSGSYNEQFF
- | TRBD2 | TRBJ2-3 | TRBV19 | TGTGCCAGTATGGGCCCTAGCGGTCCCATGGCGGATACGCAGTATTTT | CASMGPSGPMADTQYF
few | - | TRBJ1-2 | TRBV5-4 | TGTGCCAGCAGGAGGACAGCCAACTATGGCTACACCTTC | CASRRTANYGYTF
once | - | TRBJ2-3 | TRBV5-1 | TGCGCCAGCAGCTTTGGTCTCGGCACAGATACGCAGTATTTT | CASSFGLGTDTQYF
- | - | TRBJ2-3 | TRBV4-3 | TGCGCCAGCAGCCAAGATAGGTTCCAGAGGCCTGTAGATACGCAGTATTTT | CASSQDRFQRPVDTQYF
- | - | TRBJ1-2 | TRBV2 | TGTGCCAGCAGTGAGGGACGCCGTGCCACCTTC | CASSEGRRATF
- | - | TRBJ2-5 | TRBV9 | TGTGCCAGCACATTAACCGGGACTGCGTGGGAGACCCAGTACTTC | CASTLTGTAWETQYF
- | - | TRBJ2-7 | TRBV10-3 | TGTGCCATCAGTGCAGTCGGGGGCGGAGGGGTCTACGAGCAGTACTTC | CAISAVGGGGVYEQYF
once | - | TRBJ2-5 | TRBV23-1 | TGCGCCAGCAGTCTTTCGGGGGGCGGGGAGACCCAGTACTTC | CASSLSGGGETQYF
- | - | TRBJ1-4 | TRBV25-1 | TGTGCCAGCAGTGTTACAGGGCTACGAGCAACTAATGAAAAACTGTTTTTT | CASSVTGLRATNEKLFF
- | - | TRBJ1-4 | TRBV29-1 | TGCAGCGTTACTAAAACAGGTGAAAAACTGTTTTTT | CSVTKTGEKLFF
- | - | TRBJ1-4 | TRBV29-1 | TGTGGGAGTGGGGGGTCTGGTGAAAAACTGTTTTTT | CGSGGSGEKLFF
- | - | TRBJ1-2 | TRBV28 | TGTGCCAGCGAAAGCAGACTTTTTGGCTACACCTTC | CASESRLFGYTF
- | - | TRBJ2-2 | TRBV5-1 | TGCGCCAGCAGCTTGGAGGGGCAGCTACCGACCGGGGAGCTGTTTTTT | CASSLEGQLPTGELFF
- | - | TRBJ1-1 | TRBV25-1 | TGTGCCAGCAGTGAGGCGGGCGGCACTGAAGCTTTCTTT | CASSEAGGTEAFF
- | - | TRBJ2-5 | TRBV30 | TGTGCCTGGAGTGTTCGGGGCCGGGTCGCAAAATGGGAGACCCAGTACTTC | CAWSVRGRVAKWETQYF
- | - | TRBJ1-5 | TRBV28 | TGTGCCAGCAGTTTATTAGGTCAGCCCCAGCATTTT | CASSLLGQPQHF
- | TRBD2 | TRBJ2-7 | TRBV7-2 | TGTGCCAGCAGCCCCAGATTGGGGGGGGATTACGAGCAGTACTTC | CASSPRLGGDYEQYF
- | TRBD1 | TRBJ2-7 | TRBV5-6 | TGTGCCAGCAGCTTGTTACAGGGGGCTCAGGAGCAGTACTTC | CASSLLQGAQEQYF
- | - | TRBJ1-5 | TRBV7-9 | TGTGCCAGCAGCTTAGGGGGTTGGCAGCCCCAGCATTTT | CASSLGGWQPQHF
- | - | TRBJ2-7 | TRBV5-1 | TGCGCCAGCAGCACGGGCTCCTACGAGCAGTACTTC | CASSTGSYEQYF
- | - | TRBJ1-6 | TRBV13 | TGTGCCAGCAGCTACCGGACTTCTTACTCCTATAATTCACCCCTCCACTTT | CASSYRTSYSYNSPLHF
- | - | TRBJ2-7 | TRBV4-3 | TGCGCCAGCAGCCAAGATGTCGGCTTTAGGGTGCGGAACGAGCAGTACTTC | CASSQDVGFRVRNEQYF
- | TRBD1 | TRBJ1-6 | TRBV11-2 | TGTGCCAGCAGCATCACTCAGGGGGCATTTTCACCCCTCCACTTT | CASSITQGAFSPLHF
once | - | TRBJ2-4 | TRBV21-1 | TGTGCCAGCAAGTCCAGGGTCGGCCATCATACCAAAAACATTCAGTACTTC | CASKSRVGHHTKNIQYF
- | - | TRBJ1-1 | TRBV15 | TGTGCCACCAGCAGAGATGCGACTGAAGCTTTCTTT | CATSRDATEAFF
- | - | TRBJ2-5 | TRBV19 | TGTGCCAGTAGTATAGCGGGGAGACACGAGACCCAGTACTTC | CASSIAGRHETQYF
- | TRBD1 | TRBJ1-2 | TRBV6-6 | TGTGCCAGCAGTTGGCCACAGGGGGCAGATGGCTACACCTTC | CASSWPQGADGYTF
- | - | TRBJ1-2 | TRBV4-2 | TGTGCCAGCAGCCAGCCGGGTCTAGAGATATTTGGCTACACCTTC | CASSQPGLEIFGYTF
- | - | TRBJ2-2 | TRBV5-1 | TGCGCCAGCAGCCCCTGGGGGGCAGACACCGGGGAGCTGTTTTTT | CASSPWGADTGELFF
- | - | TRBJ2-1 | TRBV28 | TGTGCCAGCAGTTTGCACTCCGGGACACAAAGCATCAGCTCCTACAATGAGCAGTTCTTC | CASSLHSGTQSISSYNEQFF
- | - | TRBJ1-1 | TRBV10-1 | TGCGCCAGCAGCCCTTCCGGGAATCATTGGGACACTGAAGCTTTCTTT | CASSPSGNHWDTEAFF
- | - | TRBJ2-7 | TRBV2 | TGTGCCAGCAGTGAGTATGGGGGGACCTACGAGCAGTACTTC | CASSEYGGTYEQYF
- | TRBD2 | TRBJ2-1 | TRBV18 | TGTGCCAGCTCGCCGGGGGGAGGAGACAATGAGCAGTTCTTC | CASSPGGGDNEQFF
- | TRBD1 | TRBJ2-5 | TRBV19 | TGTGCCAGTAGTCCATACAGGGGAGAGACCCAGTACTTC | CASSPYRGETQYF
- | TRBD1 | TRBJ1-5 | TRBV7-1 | TGTGCCAGCAGCTTTGCCCGGACAGGGGGCAATCAGCCCCAGCATTTT | CASSFARTGGNQPQHF
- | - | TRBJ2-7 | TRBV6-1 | TGTGCCAGCAGGGAGAAATACGAGCAGTACTTC | CASREKYEQYF
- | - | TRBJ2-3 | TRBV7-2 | TGTGCCAGCAGCTTAAGGCCGGGGACAGATACGCAGTATTTT | CASSLRPGTDTQYF
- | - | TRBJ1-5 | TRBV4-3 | TGCGCCAGCAGCCAAGTTGGGGGCGGGGGGAACCAGCCCCAGCATTTT | CASSQVGGGGNQPQHF
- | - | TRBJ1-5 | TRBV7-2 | TGTGCCAGCAGCTTAAGTGGGTTCGGGCAGCCCCAGCATTTT | CASSLSGFGQPQHF
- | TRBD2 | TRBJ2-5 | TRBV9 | TGTGCCAGCAGCCGCGGGGGGGGATTAGAGACCCAGTACTTC | CASSRGGGLETQYF
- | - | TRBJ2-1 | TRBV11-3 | TGTGCCAGCAGCTTTCCGGGGGACAATGAGCAGTTCTTC | CASSFPGDNEQFF
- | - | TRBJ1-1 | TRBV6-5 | TGTGCCAGCAGTTTCGGGGGGGGGACAACTGAAGCTTTCTTT | CASSFGGGTTEAFF
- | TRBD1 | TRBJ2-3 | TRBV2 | TGTGCCAGCAGGACAGGGGGCACAGATACGCAGTATTTT | CASRTGGTDTQYF
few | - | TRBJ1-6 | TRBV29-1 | TGCAGCGTTCAAGTTGAAGGCTATTCACCCCTCCACTTT | CSVQVEGYSPLHF
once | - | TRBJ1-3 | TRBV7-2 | TGTGCCAGCAGCTTAACAGGCTCTGGAAACACCATATATTTT | CASSLTGSGNTIYF
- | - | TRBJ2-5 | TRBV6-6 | TGTGCCAGCAGTTACGGTGTTAGCGCGGCGCCAGAGACCCAGTACTTC | CASSYGVSAAPETQYF
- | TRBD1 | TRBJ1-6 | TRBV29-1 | TGCAGCGTCCAAGATACAGGGGGCAGCTCACCCCTCCACTTT | CSVQDTGGSSPLHF
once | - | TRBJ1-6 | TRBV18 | TGTGCCAGCTCACCCCACAGGGAGTCACCCCTCCACTTT | CASSPHRESPLHF
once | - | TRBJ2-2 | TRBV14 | TGTGCCAGCAGCCACCGTGGGGGCTCGAACACCGGGGAGCTGTTTTTT | CASSHRGGSNTGELFF
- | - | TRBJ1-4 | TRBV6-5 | TGTGCCAGCAGCCGCTCAAGTGCTGAAAAACTGTTTTTT | CASSRSSAEKLFF
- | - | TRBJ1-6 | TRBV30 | TGTGCCTGGAGTGTAGGTTCACTAAATTCACCCCTCCACTTT | CAWSVGSLNSPLHF
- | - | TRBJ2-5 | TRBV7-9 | TGTGCCAGCAGCGGCCGGGACAAGCAAGAGACCCAGTACTTC | CASSGRDKQETQYF
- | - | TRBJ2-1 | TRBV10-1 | TGCGCCAGCAGCCCCGGGCCCCCCAGGGACAATGAGCAGTTCTTC | CASSPGPPRDNEQFF